The sequence of this TCR beta chain was determined in a study of shared clonotypes between healthy human individuals. This table comes from immunoSEQ multiplex PCR, and its TCRdb copy is limited to in-frame clones, with some not included. Found here are over a million clones, approximately 97% of them singletons; the top ten hold over 1%. This CDR3 contains 12 residues. The V and J ends lost 6 bases and 6 bases respectively, with 8 bases between them. Per germline, CDR1 SNHLY and CDR2 FYNNEI. The clonotype originates from a man aged 30 to 39 in good health. The chain carries TRBV2 and TRBJ2-2; D unclear. Sequencing was carried out using naive CD4+ T cells sorted from blood. Subset here: CD45RA+ positively selected. The DNA of the CDR3 is TGTGCCAGCAGAAAAAGGGCCGGGGAGCTGTTTTTT. It specifies CASRKRAGELFF.